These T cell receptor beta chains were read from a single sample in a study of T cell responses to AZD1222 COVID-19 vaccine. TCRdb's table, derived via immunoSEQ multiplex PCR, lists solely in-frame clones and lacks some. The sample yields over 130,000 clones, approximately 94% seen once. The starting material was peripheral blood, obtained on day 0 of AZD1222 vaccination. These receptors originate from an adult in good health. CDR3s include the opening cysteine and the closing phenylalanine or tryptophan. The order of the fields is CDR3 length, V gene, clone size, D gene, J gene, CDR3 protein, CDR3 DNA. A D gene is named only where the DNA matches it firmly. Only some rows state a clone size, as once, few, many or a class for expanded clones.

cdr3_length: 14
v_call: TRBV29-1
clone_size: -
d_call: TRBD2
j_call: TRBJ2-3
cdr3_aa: CSVDGTSGTDTQYF
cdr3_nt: TGCAGCGTTGATGGGACTAGCGGGACAGATACGCAGTATTTT

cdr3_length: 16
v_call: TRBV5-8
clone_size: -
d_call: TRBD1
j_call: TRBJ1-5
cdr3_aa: CASSLWTGSGNQPQHF
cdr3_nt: TGTGCCAGCAGCTTGTGGACAGGGTCGGGCAATCAGCCCCAGCATTTT

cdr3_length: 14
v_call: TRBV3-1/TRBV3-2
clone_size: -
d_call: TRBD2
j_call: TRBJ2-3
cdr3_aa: CASSPGLATDTQYF
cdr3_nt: TGTGCCAGCAGCCCGGGACTAGCGACAGATACGCAGTATTTT

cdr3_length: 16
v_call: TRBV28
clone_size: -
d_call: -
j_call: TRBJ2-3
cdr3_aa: CAARGRHFTSTDTQYF
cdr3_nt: TGTGCCGCCAGGGGAAGACACTTTACTAGCACAGATACGCAGTATTTT

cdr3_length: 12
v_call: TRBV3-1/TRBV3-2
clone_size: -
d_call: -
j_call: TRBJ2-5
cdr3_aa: CASSQTAETQYF
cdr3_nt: TGTGCCAGCAGCCAAACTGCGGAGACCCAGTACTTC

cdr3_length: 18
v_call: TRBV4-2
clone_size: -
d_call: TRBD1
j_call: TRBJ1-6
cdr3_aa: CASSQDRGTESYNSPLHF
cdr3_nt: TGTGCCAGCAGCCAAGATAGGGGGACAGAATCCTATAATTCACCCCTCCACTTT

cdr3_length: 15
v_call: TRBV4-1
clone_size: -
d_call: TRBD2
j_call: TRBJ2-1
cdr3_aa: CASSQVAGAYNEQFF
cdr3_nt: TGCGCCAGCAGCCAAGTAGCGGGAGCCTACAATGAGCAGTTCTTC

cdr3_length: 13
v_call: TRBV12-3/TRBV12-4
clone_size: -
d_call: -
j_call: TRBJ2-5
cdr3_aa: CASSLWAGETQYF
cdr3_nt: TGTGCCAGCAGTTTATGGGCTGGAGAGACCCAGTACTTC

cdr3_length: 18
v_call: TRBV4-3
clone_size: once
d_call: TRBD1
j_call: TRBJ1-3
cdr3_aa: CASSQDLTGVSSGNTIYF
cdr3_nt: TGCGCCAGCAGCCAAGATCTTACAGGGGTGAGCTCTGGAAACACCATATATTTT

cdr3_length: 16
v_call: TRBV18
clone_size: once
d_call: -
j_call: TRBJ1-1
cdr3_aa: CASSPPSRRGAGGAFF
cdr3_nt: TGTGCCAGCTCACCACCGTCGAGAAGAGGGGCCGGGGGAGCTTTCTTT

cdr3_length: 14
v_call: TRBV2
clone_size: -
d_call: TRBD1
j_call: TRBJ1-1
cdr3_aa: CASSGNRGNTEAFF
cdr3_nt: TGTGCCAGCAGTGGGAACAGGGGAAACACTGAAGCTTTCTTT

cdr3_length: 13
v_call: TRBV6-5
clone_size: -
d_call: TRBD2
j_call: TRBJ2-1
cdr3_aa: CASSPTSGNEQFF
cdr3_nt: TGTGCCAGCAGTCCCACTAGCGGCAATGAGCAGTTCTTC

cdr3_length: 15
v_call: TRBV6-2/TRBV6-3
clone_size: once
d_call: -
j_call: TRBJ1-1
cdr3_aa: CASSYLQDRNTEAFF
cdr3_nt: TGTGCCAGCAGTTACTTACAGGACCGGAACACTGAAGCTTTCTTT

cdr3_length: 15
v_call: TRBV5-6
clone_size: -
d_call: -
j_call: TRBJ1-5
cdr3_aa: CASSLGQQAGQPQHF
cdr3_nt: TGTGCCAGCAGCTTGGGGCAGCAGGCGGGTCAGCCCCAGCATTTT

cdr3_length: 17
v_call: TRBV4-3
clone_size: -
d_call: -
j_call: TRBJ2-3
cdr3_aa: CASSQDSTGTDTDTQYF
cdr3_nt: TGCGCCAGCAGCCAAGATTCGACCGGGACGGACACAGATACGCAGTATTTT

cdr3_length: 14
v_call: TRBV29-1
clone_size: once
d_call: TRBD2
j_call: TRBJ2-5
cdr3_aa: CSVQPGLAEETQYF
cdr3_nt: TGCAGCGTCCAGCCGGGACTAGCAGAAGAGACCCAGTACTTC

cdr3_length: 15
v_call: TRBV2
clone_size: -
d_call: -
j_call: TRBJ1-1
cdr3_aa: CASSESKGSGTEAFF
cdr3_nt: TGTGCCAGCAGTGAATCAAAAGGGAGCGGCACTGAAGCTTTCTTT

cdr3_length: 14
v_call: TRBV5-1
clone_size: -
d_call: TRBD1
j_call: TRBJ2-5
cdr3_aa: CASSLQGAGETQYF
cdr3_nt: TGCGCCAGCAGCTTACAGGGGGCAGGAGAGACCCAGTACTTC

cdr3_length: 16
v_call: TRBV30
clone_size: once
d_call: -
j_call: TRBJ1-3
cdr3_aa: CAWSVPPVDSGNTIYF
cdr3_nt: TGTGCCTGGAGTGTACCCCCTGTTGACTCTGGAAACACCATATATTTT

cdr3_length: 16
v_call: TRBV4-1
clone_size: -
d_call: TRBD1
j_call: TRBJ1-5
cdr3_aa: CASSHPGQGGNQPQHF
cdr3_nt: TGCGCCAGCAGCCACCCGGGACAGGGGGGCAATCAGCCCCAGCATTTT

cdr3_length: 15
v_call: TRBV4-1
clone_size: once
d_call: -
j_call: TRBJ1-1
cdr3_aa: CASSQVHSQSAEAFF
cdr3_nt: TGCGCCAGCAGCCAAGTTCACAGCCAATCTGCTGAAGCTTTCTTT

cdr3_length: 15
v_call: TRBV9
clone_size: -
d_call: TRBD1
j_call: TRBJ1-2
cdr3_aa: CASSEEGAPNYGYTF
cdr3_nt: TGTGCCAGCAGCGAAGAGGGGGCGCCTAACTATGGCTACACCTTC

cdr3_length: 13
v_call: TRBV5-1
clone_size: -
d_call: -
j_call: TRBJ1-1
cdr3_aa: CASSRGPGPEAFF
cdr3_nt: TGCGCCAGCAGCCGGGGACCAGGGCCTGAAGCTTTCTTT

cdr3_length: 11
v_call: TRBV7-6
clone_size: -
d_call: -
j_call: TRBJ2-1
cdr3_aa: CASSGYNEQFF
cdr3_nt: TGTGCCAGCAGCGGCTACAATGAGCAGTTCTTC

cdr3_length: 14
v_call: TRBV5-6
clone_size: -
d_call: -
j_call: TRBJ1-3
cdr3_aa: CASTSSWSGNTIYF
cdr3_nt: TGTGCCAGCACCTCGAGTTGGTCTGGAAACACCATATATTTT

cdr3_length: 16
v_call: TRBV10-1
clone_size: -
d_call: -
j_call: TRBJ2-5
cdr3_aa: CASSESPAGQQETQYF
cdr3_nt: TGCGCCAGCAGTGAGTCACCAGCGGGTCAACAAGAGACCCAGTACTTC